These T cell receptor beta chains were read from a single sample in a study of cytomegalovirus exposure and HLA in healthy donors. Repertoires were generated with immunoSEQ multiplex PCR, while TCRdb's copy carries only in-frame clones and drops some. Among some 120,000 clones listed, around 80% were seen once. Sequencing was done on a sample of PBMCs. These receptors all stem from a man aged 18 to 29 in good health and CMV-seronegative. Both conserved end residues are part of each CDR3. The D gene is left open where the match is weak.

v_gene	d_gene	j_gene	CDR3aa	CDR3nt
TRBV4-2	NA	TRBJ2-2	CASSPMGPTGELFF	TGTGCCAGCAGCCCCATGGGGCCTACCGGGGAGCTGTTTTTT
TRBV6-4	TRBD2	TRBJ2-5	CASSDFRLAGRKRNF	TGTGCCAGCAGTGACTTCAGACTAGCGGGCCGGAAACGGAACTTC
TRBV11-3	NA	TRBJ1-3	CASSPGTLDTIYF	TGTGCCAGCAGCCCGGGGACTCTAGACACCATATATTTT
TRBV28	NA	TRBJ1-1	CASSLAGGGTEAFF	TGTGCCAGCAGTTTGGCCGGGGGTGGGACTGAAGCTTTCTTT
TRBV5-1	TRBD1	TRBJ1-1	CASQVTGFNTEAFF	TGCGCCAGCCAGGTGACAGGGTTCAACACTGAAGCTTTCTTT
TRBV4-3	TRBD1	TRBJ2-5	CASSHSDQGAGETQYF	TGCGCCAGCAGCCACAGCGATCAGGGGGCGGGGGAGACCCAGTACTTC
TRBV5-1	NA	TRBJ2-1	CASSFGQPHNEQFF	TGCGCCAGCAGCTTCGGACAACCCCACAATGAGCAGTTCTTC
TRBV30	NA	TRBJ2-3	CAWSGAISTDTQYF	TGTGCCTGGAGTGGGGCGATAAGCACAGATACGCAGTATTTT
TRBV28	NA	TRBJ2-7	CASSPQVRVEQYF	TGTGCCAGCAGTCCCCAGGTCAGGGTCGAGCAGTACTTC
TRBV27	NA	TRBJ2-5	CASLRGQETQYF	TGTGCCAGCCTGAGAGGGCAAGAGACCCAGTACTTC